This T cell receptor (beta chain) was profiled in a study of monozygotic twins with inflammatory bowel disease. Study-wide findings and caveats: Those with IBD had lower TCRbeta diversity (inverse Simpson) than their healthy co-twins did. IBD patients, compared with healthy twins, shared fewer clonotypes with others (especially with disease activity). No one strong IBD-associated signal or clonotype was supported.

On this clonotype itself: Its target is not known.

Germline V gives CDR1 MNHEY, CDR2 SVGEGT. The CDR3 sequence is 18 residues long. Eight separate reactions for every sample produced the cDNA. TCRdb re-called the 5' RACE reads and catalogs CDR3 proteins one per entry, DNA excluded. This sample contains 400,000 to 500,000 distinct CDR3 sequences. The material sequenced was blood. V gene TRBV6-2 or TRBV6-3 combines with J gene TRBJ2-2; absent DNA, TCRdb's TRBD2 call cannot be checked. The clonotype comes from a human donor with ulcerative colitis or Crohn's disease, or a healthy co-twin of an affected twin (not recorded which). CDR3: CASSLRLAGGHVPGELFF.